The clone carrying this TCR beta chain appeared once. Its antigen is unknown. The data belong to a study of shared clonotypes between healthy human individuals. Overall study findings and caveats: Clonotypes not shared had lower generation probabilities than those common to all four donors. It was observed that 5% to 6.5% of naive CD4 clonotypes were shared across a handful of donors. Represented diversity, genetic and exposure-history alike, was limited by few donors.

There were only Caucasian adults among the donors, and all lived in Nashville, Tennessee. The length of the CDR3 is 14 residues. V was pared by 3 bases and J by 2 bases, with 11 bases between. The germline CDR1 and CDR2 sequences are LNHDA and SQIVND (reference sequence). Assay: immunoSEQ multiplex PCR; the TCRdb copy retains only in-frame clones and omits some. Seen here are about 1,500,000 clones, 95% to 97% observed once, and the top ten hold roughly 1.2%. The sequence came from a young man in good health. The rearrangement uses TRBV19 and TRBJ2-7, with D hard to call. Specimen: naive CD4+ T cells sorted from blood. Indicated subset: CD45RA+ positively selected. The CDR3 nucleotides read TGTGCCAGTAGTATCTCCACGGTTCCCTACGAGCAGTACTTC. It codes for CASSISTVPYEQYF.